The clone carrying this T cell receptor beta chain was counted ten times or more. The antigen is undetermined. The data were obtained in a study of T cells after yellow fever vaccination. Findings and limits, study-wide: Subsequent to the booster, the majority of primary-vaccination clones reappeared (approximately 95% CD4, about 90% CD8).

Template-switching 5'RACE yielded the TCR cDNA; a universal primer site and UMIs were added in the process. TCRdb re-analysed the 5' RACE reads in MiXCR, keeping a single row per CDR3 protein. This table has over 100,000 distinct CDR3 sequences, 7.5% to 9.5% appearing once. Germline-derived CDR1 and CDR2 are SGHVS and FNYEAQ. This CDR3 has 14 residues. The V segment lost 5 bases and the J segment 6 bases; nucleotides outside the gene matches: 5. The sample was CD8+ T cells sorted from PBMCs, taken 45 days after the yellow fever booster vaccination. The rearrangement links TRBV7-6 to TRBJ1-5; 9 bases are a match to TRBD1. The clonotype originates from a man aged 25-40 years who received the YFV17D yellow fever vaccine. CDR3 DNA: TGTGCCAGCAGCATGGACAGGGGCGCTCAGCCCCAGCATTTT. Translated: CASSMDRGAQPQHF.